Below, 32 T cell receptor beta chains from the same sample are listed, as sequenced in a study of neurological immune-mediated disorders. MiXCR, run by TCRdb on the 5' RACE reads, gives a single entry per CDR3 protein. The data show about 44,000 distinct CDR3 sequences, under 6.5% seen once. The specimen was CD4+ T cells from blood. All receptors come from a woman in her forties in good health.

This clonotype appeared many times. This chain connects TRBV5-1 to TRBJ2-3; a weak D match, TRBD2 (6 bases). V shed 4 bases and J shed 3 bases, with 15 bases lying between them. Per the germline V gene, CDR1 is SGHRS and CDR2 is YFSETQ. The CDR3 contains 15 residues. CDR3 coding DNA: TGCGCCAGCAGCCCCGGTGGGGGGACGACAGATACGCAGTATTTT. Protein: CASSPGGGTTDTQYF.

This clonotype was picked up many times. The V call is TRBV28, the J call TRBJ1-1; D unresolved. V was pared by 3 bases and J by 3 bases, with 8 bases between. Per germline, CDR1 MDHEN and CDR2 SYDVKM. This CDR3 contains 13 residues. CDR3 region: CASSFTSYTEAFF. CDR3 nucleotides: TGTGCCAGCAGTTTTACGTCTTACACTGAAGCTTTCTTT.

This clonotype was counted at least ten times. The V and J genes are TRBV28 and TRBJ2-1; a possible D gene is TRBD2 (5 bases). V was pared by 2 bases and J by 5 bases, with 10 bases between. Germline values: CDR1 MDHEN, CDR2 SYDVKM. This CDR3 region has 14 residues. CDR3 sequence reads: CASSLSSVNNEQFF. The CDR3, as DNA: TGTGCCAGCAGTTTAAGTAGCGTCAACAATGAGCAGTTCTTC.

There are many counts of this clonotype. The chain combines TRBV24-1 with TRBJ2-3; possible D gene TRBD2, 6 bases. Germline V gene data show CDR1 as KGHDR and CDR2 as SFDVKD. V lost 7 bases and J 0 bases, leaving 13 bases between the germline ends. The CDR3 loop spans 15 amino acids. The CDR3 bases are TGTGCCACCAGCCCTCCTAGCGATAGCACAGATACGCAGTATTTT. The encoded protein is CATSPPSDSTDTQYF.

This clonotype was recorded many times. CDR3 protein: CASSFSASYNEQFF. The CDR3 nucleotides read TGTGCCAGCAGCTTCTCGGCTTCCTACAATGAGCAGTTCTTC. The rearrangement uses TRBV7-2 and TRBJ2-1; D is unresolved. The CDR3 extends over 14 amino acids. Germline lookup yields CDR1 SGHTA and CDR2 FQGNSA. V lost 3 bases and J 1 base, leaving 7 bases between the germline ends.

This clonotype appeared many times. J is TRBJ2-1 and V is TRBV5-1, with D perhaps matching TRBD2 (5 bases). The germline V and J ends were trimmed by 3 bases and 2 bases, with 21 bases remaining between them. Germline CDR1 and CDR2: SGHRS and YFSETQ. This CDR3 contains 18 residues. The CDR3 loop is CASSSPGFRAPTYNEQFF. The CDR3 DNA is TGCGCCAGCAGCTCACCGGGGTTTCGAGCCCCGACCTACAATGAGCAGTTCTTC. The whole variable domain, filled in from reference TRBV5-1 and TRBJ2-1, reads KAGVTQTPRYLIKTRGQQVTLSCSPISGHRSVSWYQQTPGQGLQFLFEYFSETQRNKGNFPGRFSGRQFSNSRSEMNVSTLELGDSALYLCASSSPGFRAPTYNEQFFGPGTRLTVL.

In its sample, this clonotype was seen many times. The CDR3 protein is CASSDRRYGYTF. The CDR3 DNA is TGTGCCAGCAGCGACCGACGGTATGGCTACACCTTC. The chain links TRBV9 to TRBJ1-2; no clear D gene. Per the germline V gene, CDR1 is SGDLS and CDR2 is YYNGEE. The CDR3 extends over 12 amino acids. V shed 3 bases and J shed 5 bases, with 8 bases lying between them.

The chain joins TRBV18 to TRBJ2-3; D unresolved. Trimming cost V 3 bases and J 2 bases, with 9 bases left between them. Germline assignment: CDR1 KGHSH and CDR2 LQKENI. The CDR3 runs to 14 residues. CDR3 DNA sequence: TGTGCCAGCTCACCGGTAGTCCCCACAGATACGCAGTATTTT. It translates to CASSPVVPTDTQYF.

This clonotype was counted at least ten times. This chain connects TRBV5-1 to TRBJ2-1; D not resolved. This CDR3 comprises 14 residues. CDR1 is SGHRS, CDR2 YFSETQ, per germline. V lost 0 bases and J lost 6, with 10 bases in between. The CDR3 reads CASSLELTSNEQFF. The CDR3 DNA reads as TGCGCCAGCAGCTTGGAACTTACCTCCAATGAGCAGTTCTTC. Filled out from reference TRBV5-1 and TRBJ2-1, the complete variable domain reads KAGVTQTPRYLIKTRGQQVTLSCSPISGHRSVSWYQQTPGQGLQFLFEYFSETQRNKGNFPGRFSGRQFSNSRSEMNVSTLELGDSALYLCASSLELTSNEQFFGPGTRLTVL.

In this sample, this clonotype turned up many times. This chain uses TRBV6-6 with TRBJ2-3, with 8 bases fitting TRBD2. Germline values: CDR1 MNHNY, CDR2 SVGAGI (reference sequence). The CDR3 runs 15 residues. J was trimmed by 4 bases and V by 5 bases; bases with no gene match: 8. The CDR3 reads CASSREGGRADTQYF. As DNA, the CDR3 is TGTGCCAGCAGTCGGGAGGGAGGGAGGGCAGATACGCAGTATTTT.

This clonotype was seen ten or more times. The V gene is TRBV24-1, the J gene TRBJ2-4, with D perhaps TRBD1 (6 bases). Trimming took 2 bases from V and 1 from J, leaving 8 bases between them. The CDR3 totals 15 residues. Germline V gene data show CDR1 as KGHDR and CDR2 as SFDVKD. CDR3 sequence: CATSDSRGAKNIQYF. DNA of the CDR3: TGTGCCACCAGTGATTCAAGGGGGGCCAAAAACATTCAGTACTTC.

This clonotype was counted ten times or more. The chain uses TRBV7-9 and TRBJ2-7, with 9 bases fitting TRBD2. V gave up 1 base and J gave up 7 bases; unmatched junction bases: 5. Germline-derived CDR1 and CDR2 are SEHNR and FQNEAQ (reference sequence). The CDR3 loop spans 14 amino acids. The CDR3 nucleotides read TGTGCCAGCAGCTTAGGACTAGCGGAGATAGAGCAGTACTTC. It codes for CASSLGLAEIEQYF.

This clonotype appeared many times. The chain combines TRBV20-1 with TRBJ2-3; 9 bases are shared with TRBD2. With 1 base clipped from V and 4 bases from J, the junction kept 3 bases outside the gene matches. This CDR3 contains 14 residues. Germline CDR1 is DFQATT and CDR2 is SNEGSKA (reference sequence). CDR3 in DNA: TGCAGTGCTAGAGTGGCTAGCGGGGCAGATACGCAGTATTTT. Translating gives CSARVASGADTQYF.

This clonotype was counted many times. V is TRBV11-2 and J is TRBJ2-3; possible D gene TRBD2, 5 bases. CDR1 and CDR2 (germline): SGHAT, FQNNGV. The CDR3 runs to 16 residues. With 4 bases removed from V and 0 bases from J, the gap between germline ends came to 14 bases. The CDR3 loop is CASSSLERRSTDTQYF. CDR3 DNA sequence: TGTGCCAGCAGCTCGTTGGAGCGGCGAAGCACAGATACGCAGTATTTT.

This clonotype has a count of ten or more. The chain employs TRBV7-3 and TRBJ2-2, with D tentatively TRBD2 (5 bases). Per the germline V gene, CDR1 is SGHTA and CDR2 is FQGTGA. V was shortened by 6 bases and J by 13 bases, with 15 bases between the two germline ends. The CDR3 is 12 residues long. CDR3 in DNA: TGTGCCAGCAGATCCGATGGAGGAGGGCTGTTTTTT. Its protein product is CASRSDGGGLFF. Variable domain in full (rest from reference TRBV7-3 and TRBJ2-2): GAGVSQTPSNKVTEKGKYVELRCDPISGHTALYWYRQSLGQGPEFLIYFQGTGAADDSGLPNDRFFAVRPEGSVSTLKIQRTERGDSAVYLCASRSDGGGLFFGEGSRLTVL.

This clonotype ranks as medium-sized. The CDR3: CASSLDGRTQYF. CDR3 bases: TGTGCCAGCAGTTTGGACGGTAGGACCCAGTACTTC. The chain is built from TRBV12-3 or TRBV12-4 and TRBJ2-5, with D unclear. V was pared by 3 bases and J by 7 bases, with 9 bases between. The CDR3 spans 12 residues.

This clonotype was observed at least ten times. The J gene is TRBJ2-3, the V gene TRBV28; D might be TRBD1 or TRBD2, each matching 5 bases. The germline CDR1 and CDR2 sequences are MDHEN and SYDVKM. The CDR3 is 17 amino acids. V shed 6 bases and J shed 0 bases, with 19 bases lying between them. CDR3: CASSGALGRLSTDTQYF. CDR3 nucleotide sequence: TGTGCCAGCAGCGGGGCCTTAGGTAGACTAAGCACAGATACGCAGTATTTT.

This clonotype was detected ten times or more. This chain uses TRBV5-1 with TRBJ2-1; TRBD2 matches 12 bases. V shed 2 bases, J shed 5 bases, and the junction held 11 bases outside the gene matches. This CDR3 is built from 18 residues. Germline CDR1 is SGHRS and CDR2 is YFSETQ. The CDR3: CASSLEPTSGSRHNEQFF. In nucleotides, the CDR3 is TGCGCCAGCAGCTTAGAACCGACTAGCGGGAGTCGGCACAATGAGCAGTTCTTC. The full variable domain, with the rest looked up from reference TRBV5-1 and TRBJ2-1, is KAGVTQTPRYLIKTRGQQVTLSCSPISGHRSVSWYQQTPGQGLQFLFEYFSETQRNKGNFPGRFSGRQFSNSRSEMNVSTLELGDSALYLCASSLEPTSGSRHNEQFFGPGTRLTVL.

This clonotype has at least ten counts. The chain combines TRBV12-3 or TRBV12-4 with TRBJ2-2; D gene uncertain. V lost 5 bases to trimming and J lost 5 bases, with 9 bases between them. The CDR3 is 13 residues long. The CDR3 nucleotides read TGTGCCAGCAGTGTACTCGTTACCGGGGAGCTGTTTTTT. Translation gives CASSVLVTGELFF.

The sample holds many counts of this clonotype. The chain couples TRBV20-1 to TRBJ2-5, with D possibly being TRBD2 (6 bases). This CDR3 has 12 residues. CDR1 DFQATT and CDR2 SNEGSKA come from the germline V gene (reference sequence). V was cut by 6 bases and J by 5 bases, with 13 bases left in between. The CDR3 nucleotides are TGCAGTGCAAAACTAGCAGCGGAGACCCAGTACTTC. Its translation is CSAKLAAETQYF.

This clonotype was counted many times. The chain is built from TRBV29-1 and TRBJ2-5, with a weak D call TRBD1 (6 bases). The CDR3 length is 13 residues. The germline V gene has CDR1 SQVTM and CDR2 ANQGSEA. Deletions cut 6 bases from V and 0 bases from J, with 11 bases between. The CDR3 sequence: CSVRGRDQETQYF. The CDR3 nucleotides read TGCAGCGTCAGGGGCAGGGACCAAGAGACCCAGTACTTC.

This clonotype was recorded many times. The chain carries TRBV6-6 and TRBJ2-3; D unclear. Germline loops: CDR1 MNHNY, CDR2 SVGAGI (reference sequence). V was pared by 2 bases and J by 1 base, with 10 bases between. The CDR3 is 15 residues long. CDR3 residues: CASSYARRGTDTQYF. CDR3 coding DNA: TGTGCCAGCAGTTACGCTAGACGGGGCACAGATACGCAGTATTTT.

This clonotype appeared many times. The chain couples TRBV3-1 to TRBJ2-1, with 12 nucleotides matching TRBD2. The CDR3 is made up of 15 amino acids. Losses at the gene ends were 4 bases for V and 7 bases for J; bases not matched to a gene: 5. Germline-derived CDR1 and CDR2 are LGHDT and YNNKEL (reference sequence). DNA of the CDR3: TGTGCCAGCAGCCGACTAGCGGGAGAAGAAAATGAGCAGTTCTTC. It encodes CASSRLAGEENEQFF.

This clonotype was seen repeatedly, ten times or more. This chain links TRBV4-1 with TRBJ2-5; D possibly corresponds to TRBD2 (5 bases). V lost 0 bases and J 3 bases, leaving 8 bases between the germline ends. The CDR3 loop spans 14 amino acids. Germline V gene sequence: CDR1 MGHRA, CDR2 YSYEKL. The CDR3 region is CASSQEGEKETQYF. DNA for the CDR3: TGCGCCAGCAGCCAAGAGGGAGAGAAAGAGACCCAGTACTTC.

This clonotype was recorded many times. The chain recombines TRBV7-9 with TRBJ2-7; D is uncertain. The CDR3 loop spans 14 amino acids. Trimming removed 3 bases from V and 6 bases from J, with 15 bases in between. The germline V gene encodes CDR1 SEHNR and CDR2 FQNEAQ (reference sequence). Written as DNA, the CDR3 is TGTGCCAGCAGCTTCCCGACTGATGAGGCCGAGCAGTACTTC. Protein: CASSFPTDEAEQYF.

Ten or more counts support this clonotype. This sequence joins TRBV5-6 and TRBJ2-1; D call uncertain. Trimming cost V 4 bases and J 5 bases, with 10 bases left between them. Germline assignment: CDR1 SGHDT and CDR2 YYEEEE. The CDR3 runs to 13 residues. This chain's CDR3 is CASSLGPDNEQFF. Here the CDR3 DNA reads TGTGCCAGCAGCCTGGGTCCAGACAATGAGCAGTTCTTC.

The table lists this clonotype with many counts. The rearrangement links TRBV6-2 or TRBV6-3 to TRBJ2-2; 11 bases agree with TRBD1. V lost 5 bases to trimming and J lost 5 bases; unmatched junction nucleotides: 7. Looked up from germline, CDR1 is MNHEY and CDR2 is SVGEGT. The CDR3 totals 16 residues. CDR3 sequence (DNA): TGTGCCAGCAGTCAAAGGACAGGGGGCTTAACCGGGGAGCTGTTTTTT. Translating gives CASSQRTGGLTGELFF.

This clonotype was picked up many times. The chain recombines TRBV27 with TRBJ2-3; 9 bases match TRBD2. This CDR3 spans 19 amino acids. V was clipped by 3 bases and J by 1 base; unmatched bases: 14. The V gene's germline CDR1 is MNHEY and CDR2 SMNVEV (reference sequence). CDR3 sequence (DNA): TGTGCCAGCAGTTTCCGAGGGCTAGCGGGACGGGAGGGCACAGATACGCAGTATTTT. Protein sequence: CASSFRGLAGREGTDTQYF.

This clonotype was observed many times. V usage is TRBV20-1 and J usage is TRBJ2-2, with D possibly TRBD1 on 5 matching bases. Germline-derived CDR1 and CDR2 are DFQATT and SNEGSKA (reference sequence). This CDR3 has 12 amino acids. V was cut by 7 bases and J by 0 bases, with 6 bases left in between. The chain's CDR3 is CSVRANTGELFF. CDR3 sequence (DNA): TGCAGTGTCAGGGCGAACACCGGGGAGCTGTTTTTT.

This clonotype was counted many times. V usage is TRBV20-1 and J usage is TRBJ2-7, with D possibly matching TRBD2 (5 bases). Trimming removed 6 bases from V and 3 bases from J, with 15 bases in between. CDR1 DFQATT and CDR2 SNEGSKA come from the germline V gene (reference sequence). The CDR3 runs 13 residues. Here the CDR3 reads CSAADLGDYEQYF. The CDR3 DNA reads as TGCAGTGCAGCGGATCTTGGAGACTACGAGCAGTACTTC.

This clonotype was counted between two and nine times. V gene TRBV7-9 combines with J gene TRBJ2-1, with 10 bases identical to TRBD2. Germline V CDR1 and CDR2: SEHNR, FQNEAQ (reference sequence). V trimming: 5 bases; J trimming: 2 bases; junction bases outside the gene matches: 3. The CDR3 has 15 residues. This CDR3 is CASSQAGGPYNEQFF. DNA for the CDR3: TGTGCCAGCAGCCAAGCGGGAGGGCCCTACAATGAGCAGTTCTTC.

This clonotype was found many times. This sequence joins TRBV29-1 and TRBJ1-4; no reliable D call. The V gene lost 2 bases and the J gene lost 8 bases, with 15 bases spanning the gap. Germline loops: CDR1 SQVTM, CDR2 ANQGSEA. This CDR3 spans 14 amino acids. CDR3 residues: CSVELPGDQEKLFF. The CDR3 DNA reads TGCAGCGTTGAACTTCCAGGAGACCAAGAAAAACTGTTTTTT. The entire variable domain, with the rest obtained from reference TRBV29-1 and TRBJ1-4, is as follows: SAVISQKPSRDICQRGTSLTIQCQVDSQVTMMFWYRQQPGQSLTLIATANQGSEATYESGFVIDKFPISRPNLTFSTLTVSNMSPEDSSIYLCSVELPGDQEKLFFGSGTQLSVL.